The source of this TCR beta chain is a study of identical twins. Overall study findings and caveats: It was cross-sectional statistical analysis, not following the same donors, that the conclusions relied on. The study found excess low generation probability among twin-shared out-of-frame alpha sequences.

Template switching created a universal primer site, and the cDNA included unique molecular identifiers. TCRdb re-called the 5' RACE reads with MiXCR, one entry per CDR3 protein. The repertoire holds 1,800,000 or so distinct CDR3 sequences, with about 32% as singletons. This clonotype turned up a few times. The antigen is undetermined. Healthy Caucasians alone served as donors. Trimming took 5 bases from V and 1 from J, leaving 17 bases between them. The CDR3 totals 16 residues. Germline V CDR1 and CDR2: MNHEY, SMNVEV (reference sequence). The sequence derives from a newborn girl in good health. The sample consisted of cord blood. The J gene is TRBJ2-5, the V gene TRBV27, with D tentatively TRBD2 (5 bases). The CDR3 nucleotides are TGTGCCAGCAGTCCCCGAGGAGGTAGGCCCCAAGAGACCCAGTACTTC. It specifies CASSPRGGRPQETQYF.